This T cell receptor beta chain was recorded in a study of shared clonotypes between healthy human individuals. Recent vaccinations or acute infections were absent in the healthy HIV-negative adult donors. Sequencing was performed with immunoSEQ multiplex PCR; in TCRdb, only in-frame clones are kept and a portion is missing. The data contain 2 million to 2.5 million clones, 85% to 95% of them seen just once; the ten biggest clones take up 0.39%. Deletions cut 3 bases from V and 5 bases from J, with 17 bases between. Looked up from germline, CDR1 is MDHEN and CDR2 is SYDVKM. The CDR3 covers 15 residues.

V usage is TRBV28 and J usage is TRBJ2-7; D may correspond to TRBD1 or TRBD2 (5 bases each). The receptor was isolated from a man younger than 35 in good health. Some clones in this sample may be carry-over from other donors' samples. Sequenced sample: naive CD4+ T cells from PBMCs. Subset defined: CD45RA+ positively selected. The CDR3 DNA reads TGTGCCAGCAGTTTGAGGGGTCAGGCGGATCACGAGCAGTACTTC. Protein product: CASSLRGQADHEQYF.